These 29 T cell receptor beta chains share one sample of origin, sequenced in a study of T cell changes during pregnancy in multiple sclerosis. Some clones are missing from TCRdb's copy, which holds only in-frame ones; the method was immunoSEQ multiplex PCR. The sample gives more than 45,000 clones, about nine tenths of which show up once; under 0.7% is in the top ten. This specimen was CD4+ T cells from peripheral blood mononuclear cells, taken after pregnancy. These receptors were collected from a female donor with multiple sclerosis, enrolled in a pregnancy study.

This clone has a handful of counts. This chain uses TRBV7-8 with TRBJ1-2; the match to TRBD1 covers 10 bases. The CDR3 contains 15 residues. J gave up 3 bases and V 5 bases, and 6 bases lay outside the gene matches. The V gene's germline CDR1 is SGHVS and CDR2 FQNEAQ. For the CDR3, the DNA is TGTGCCAGCAGCGAAAGGGACAGGGGAGACTATGGCTACACCTTC. Protein: CASSERDRGDYGYTF.

The chain links TRBV29-1 to TRBJ2-7; no clear D gene. Germline V CDR1 and CDR2: SQVTM, ANQGSEA. V gave up 4 bases and J gave up 0 bases, with 7 bases separating them. This CDR3 comprises 12 residues. CDR3 sequence (DNA): TGCAGCGTTGGATACGGCTCCTACGAGCAGTACTTC. This sequence encodes CSVGYGSYEQYF.

V gene TRBV11-2 combines with J gene TRBJ2-5; 7 bases match TRBD1. J gave up 2 bases and V 5 bases, and 8 bases lay outside the gene matches. CDR1 and CDR2 (germline): SGHAT, FQNNGV. The CDR3 consists of 15 residues. CDR3 amino acids: CASSTQGVWQETQYF. CDR3 coding DNA: TGTGCCAGCAGCACTCAGGGGGTGTGGCAAGAGACCCAGTACTTC.

This chain joins TRBV7-2 and TRBJ2-5; TRBD2 aligns across 9 bases. In germline, CDR1 is SGHTA, CDR2 FQGNSA. Trimming took 5 bases from V and 4 from J; bases not matched to a gene: 14. The CDR3 runs 17 residues. The CDR3 coding sequence is TGTGCCAGCAGCCATGACTATGAGCGGGAGGCTCCAGAGACCCAGTACTTC. Protein product: CASSHDYEREAPETQYF.

This clone occurred a few times. The chain links TRBV7-3 to TRBJ2-1, with TRBD2 identical over 7 bases. The CDR3 runs 17 residues. Per germline, CDR1 SGHTA and CDR2 FQGTGA. Trimming cost V 4 bases and J 7 bases; bases outside gene matches: 16. This CDR3 is CASSSSPEAGVRNEQFF. CDR3 bases: TGTGCCAGCAGCTCCAGCCCGGAGGCGGGAGTCCGGAATGAGCAGTTCTTC. Full variable domain (rest looked up from reference TRBV7-3 and TRBJ2-1): GAGVSQTPSNKVTEKGKYVELRCDPISGHTALYWYRQSLGQGPEFLIYFQGTGAADDSGLPNDRFFAVRPEGSVSTLKIQRTERGDSAVYLCASSSSPEAGVRNEQFFGPGTRLTVL.

The V gene is TRBV2, the J gene TRBJ2-2; 8 bases line up with TRBD1. From germline, CDR1 is SNHLY and CDR2 FYNNEI. The J segment lost 1 base and the V segment lost 5 bases, leaving 3 bases of the junction unmatched. There are 15 residues in the CDR3. The CDR3 nucleotides read TGTGCCAGCAGTATCGGGACAGGGAACACCGGGGAGCTGTTTTTT. It codes for CASSIGTGNTGELFF.

The rearrangement links TRBV27 to TRBJ2-7; a weak D match, TRBD1 (5 bases). This CDR3 comprises 16 residues. V lost 2 bases to trimming and J lost 5 bases, with 19 bases between them. Germline assignment: CDR1 MNHEY and CDR2 SMNVEV (reference sequence). The DNA of the CDR3 is TGTGCCAGCAGTTTACCCCCAGGGCCTCGAGGCAACGAGCAGTACTTC. This codes for CASSLPPGPRGNEQYF.

The genes are TRBV15 and TRBJ2-3; perhaps TRBD1 as D (5 bases). The V gene's germline CDR1 is LNHNV and CDR2 YYDKDF (reference sequence). The CDR3 contains 15 residues. The V end lost 5 bases, the J end lost 5 bases, and 17 bases lay between the germline ends. CDR3 nucleotides: TGTGCCACCAGCGGTGGCCCAGGGTGGAAAGATACGCAGTATTTT. It encodes CATSGGPGWKDTQYF.

The chain joins TRBV30 to TRBJ2-1; 12 nucleotides align to TRBD2. Unmatched junction bases numbered 14, after V lost 1 base and J lost 10 bases. This CDR3 has 17 amino acids. Germline CDR1 and CDR2: GTSNPN and SVGIG (reference sequence). The CDR3 region has the DNA TGTGCCTGGAGTGGGCTGACTAGCGGGAGATTCAGGATGGAGCAGTTCTTC. As protein: CAWSGLTSGRFRMEQFF.

The V and J genes are TRBV9 and TRBJ2-2, with D perhaps TRBD2 (7 bases). V was clipped by 4 bases and J by 6 bases, with 13 bases between them. The germline CDR1 and CDR2 sequences are SGDLS and YYNGEE. This CDR3 has 14 amino acids. In DNA form, the CDR3 reads TGTGCCAGCAGCCCTCTCGGGGGGCCCGGGGAGCTGTTTTTT. Its protein product is CASSPLGGPGELFF.

V is TRBV4-3 and J is TRBJ2-7; the D is unclear. From germline, CDR1 is LGHNA and CDR2 YSLEER. The V gene lost 0 bases and the J gene lost 1 base, with 7 bases spanning the gap. The CDR3 runs to 14 residues. CDR3 DNA: TGCGCCAGCAGCCAAGAAGCTAGGTCCTACGAGCAGTACTTC. Protein: CASSQEARSYEQYF.

The rearrangement joins TRBV2 to TRBJ2-2; D remains unclear. The CDR3 has 15 amino acids. Germline V lookup: CDR1 SNHLY, CDR2 FYNNEI. Trimming removed 3 bases from V and 2 bases from J, with 10 bases in between. CDR3 nucleotides: TGTGCCAGCAGTGAGGTGGCCCATAACACCGGGGAGCTGTTTTTT. Its protein product is CASSEVAHNTGELFF.

CDR3 sequence: CASSLEAGANPTDTQYF. The CDR3 coding sequence is TGTGCCAGCAGCTTGGAGGCGGGAGCAAACCCCACAGATACGCAGTATTTT. The chain recombines TRBV5-4 with TRBJ2-3, with 7 bases identical to TRBD2. Germline V gene sequence: CDR1 SGHNT, CDR2 YYREEE (reference sequence). This CDR3 is 17 amino acids long. V trimming: 0 bases; J trimming: 2 bases; junction bases outside the gene matches: 9.

The V gene is TRBV18, the J gene TRBJ1-3; D call uncertain. Between the trimmed V and J ends, which lost 1 base and 8 bases, there was a span of 15 bases. The CDR3 has 15 amino acids. From germline, CDR1 is KGHSH and CDR2 LQKENI. CDR3 coding DNA: TGTGCCAGCTCACCACGGGCAGCCGAAGTGGACACCATATATTTT. It yields the protein CASSPRAAEVDTIYF. Drawing the rest from reference TRBV18 and TRBJ1-3, the complete variable domain is NAGVMQNPRHLVRRRGQEARLRCSPMKGHSHVYWYRQLPEEGLKFMVYLQKENIIDESGMPKERFSAEFPKEGPSILRIQQVVRGDSAAYFCASSPRAAEVDTIYFGEGSWLTVV.

The chain links TRBV6-1 to TRBJ1-4; 8 bases match TRBD1. The germline V gene has CDR1 MNHNS and CDR2 SASEGT. The CDR3 totals 14 residues. The V gene end was trimmed by 7 bases and the J gene end by 7 bases; junction bases not matched to a gene: 8. CDR3 sequence: CASTRDRGGEKLFF. For the CDR3, the DNA is TGTGCCAGCACCCGAGACAGGGGAGGTGAAAAACTGTTTTTT.

The chain links TRBV9 to TRBJ2-1, with 11 bases matching TRBD2. The CDR3 is 18 residues long. Germline CDR1 SGDLS, CDR2 YYNGEE. V was pared by 3 bases and J by 3 bases, with 11 bases of the junction left unmatched. Written as DNA, the CDR3 is TGTGCCAGCAGCGGCATAAGACTAGCGGGACCTTTCTACAATGAGCAGTTCTTC. Translation gives CASSGIRLAGPFYNEQFF.

The chain recombines TRBV19 with TRBJ2-1, with 7 nucleotides matching TRBD1. The CDR3 is 13 residues long. Per germline, CDR1 LNHDA and CDR2 SQIVND (reference sequence). V gave up 5 bases and J gave up 7 bases; unmatched junction bases: 5. The chain's CDR3 is CASSPTGDNEQFF. The CDR3 DNA follows: TGTGCCAGTAGTCCCACAGGGGATAATGAGCAGTTCTTC.

The chain employs TRBV5-1 and TRBJ2-1, with 12 bases matching TRBD2. Germline V CDR1 and CDR2: SGHRS, YFSETQ. The CDR3 consists of 18 residues. With V trimmed by 3 bases and J by 2 bases, 9 bases remained unmatched. The DNA of the CDR3 is TGCGCCAGCAGCTCGGGTCTAGCGGGAGGGCCTGCCTACAATGAGCAGTTCTTC. This encodes CASSSGLAGGPAYNEQFF.

V gene TRBV19 combines with J gene TRBJ2-5; TRBD2 might be the D (5 bases). CDR3 length: 14 residues. Deletions cut 3 bases from V and 2 bases from J, with 10 bases between. Per the germline V gene, CDR1 is LNHDA and CDR2 is SQIVND (reference sequence). The chain's CDR3 is CASSMGAFQETQYF. The CDR3 bases are TGTGCCAGTAGTATGGGAGCGTTTCAAGAGACCCAGTACTTC.

The chain is built from TRBV7-9 and TRBJ1-1; no reliable D call. The germline V gene has CDR1 SEHNR and CDR2 FQNEAQ (reference sequence). This CDR3 is 12 amino acids long. V dropped 0 bases and J dropped 6 bases, with 5 bases sitting between them. CDR3 in DNA: TGTGCCAGCAGCTTAGCGGTAGCTGAAGCTTTCTTT. As protein: CASSLAVAEAFF.

The chain links TRBV19 to TRBJ2-7; 8 bases align to TRBD1. Germline V gene lookup returns CDR1 LNHDA and CDR2 SQIVND (reference sequence). The CDR3 sequence is 15 residues long. The trim removed 4 bases at V and 2 bases at J, leaving 7 bases unmatched. CDR3 DNA sequence: TGTGCCAGTAGTACCGCCTGGACAGGGCCCTACGAGCAGTACTTC. Its translation is CASSTAWTGPYEQYF.

The CDR3 DNA sequence: TGTGCCAGCAGCCCGGGGGACAGTTGGAGCAATCAGCCCCAGCATTTT. Its protein is CASSPGDSWSNQPQHF. The V call is TRBV7-2, the J call TRBJ1-5; 7 nucleotides match TRBD1. The CDR3 totals 16 residues. V dropped 5 bases and J dropped 1; count of bases not matched to a gene: 8. In germline, CDR1 is SGHTA, CDR2 FQGNSA.

The chain is built from TRBV19 and TRBJ2-7, with 11 bases fitting TRBD2. The CDR3 spans 17 residues. Germline V gene lookup returns CDR1 LNHDA and CDR2 SQIVND (reference sequence). The V segment lost 4 bases and the J segment 4 bases; nucleotides outside the gene matches: 12. The CDR3 DNA reads TGTGCCAGTAGTAGAGGGACGGCGGGGACTAGCGGATACGAGCAGTACTTC. This codes for CASSRGTAGTSGYEQYF.

The chain couples TRBV12-5 to TRBJ2-1; TRBD2 matches 10 bases. CDR1 LGHNT and CDR2 FRNRAP come from the germline V gene. This CDR3 has 13 residues. The CDR3 here is CANLAGANNEQFF. The CDR3 DNA sequence: TGTGCAAACCTAGCGGGAGCAAACAATGAGCAGTTCTTC.

V usage is TRBV12-5 and J usage is TRBJ1-5, with 8 bases matching TRBD1. Per the germline V gene, CDR1 is LGHNT and CDR2 is FRNRAP. V lost 6 bases to trimming and J lost 7 bases; unmatched junction nucleotides: 14. This CDR3 spans 16 amino acids. CDR3 nucleotides: TGTGCTAGTGGCCACCCCCGGACAGGGAGCCGGCAGCCCCAGCATTTT. It translates to CASGHPRTGSRQPQHF.

The chain has TRBV19 and TRBJ2-3, with D tentatively TRBD1 (5 bases). The CDR3 extends over 16 amino acids. The V gene's germline CDR1 is LNHDA and CDR2 SQIVND (reference sequence). V lost 5 bases, J lost 0 bases, and 15 bases lay in between. The CDR3 DNA is TGTGCCAGTAGTCCACAGGCGCGCTTAAGCACAGATACGCAGTATTTT. Protein: CASSPQARLSTDTQYF. Supplemented by reference TRBV19 and TRBJ2-3, the full variable domain reads DGGITQSPKYLFRKEGQNVTLSCEQNLNHDAMYWYRQDPGQGLRLIYYSQIVNDFQKGDIAEGYSVSREKKESFPLTVTSAQKNPTAFYLCASSPQARLSTDTQYFGPGTRLTVL.

The rearrangement uses TRBV28 and TRBJ1-3; weak D call: TRBD1 (5 bases). The CDR3 extends over 15 amino acids. V was trimmed by 6 bases and J by 2 bases, leaving 14 bases between them. Germline loops: CDR1 MDHEN, CDR2 SYDVKM. The CDR3 is CASRRRATAGNTIYF. The CDR3 bases are TGTGCCAGCAGACGCCGGGCGACAGCTGGAAACACCATATATTTT.

J is TRBJ2-3 and V is TRBV18; the match to TRBD1 covers 9 bases. After removal of 1 base from V and 2 bases from J, the junction contained 4 bases not matched to a gene. CDR1 is KGHSH and CDR2 is LQKENI in the germline V gene. CDR3 size: 16 residues. In DNA, the CDR3 is TGTGCCAGCTCACCACTTGGGACAGGGTCCACAGATACGCAGTATTTT. This encodes CASSPLGTGSTDTQYF.

The V and J genes are TRBV25-1 and TRBJ2-5; a weak D match, TRBD1 (6 bases). Trimming shortened V by 0 bases and J by 2 bases, and 7 bases separated the two germline ends. Germline V gene lookup returns CDR1 MGHDK and CDR2 SYGVNS. This CDR3 comprises 14 residues. As DNA, the CDR3 is TGTGCCAGCAGTGAATATGGGACACAAGAGACCCAGTACTTC. It encodes CASSEYGTQETQYF. Using reference TRBV25-1 and TRBJ2-5 for the parts outside the CDR3, the full variable domain is EADIYQTPRYLVIGTGKKITLECSQTMGHDKMYWYQQDPGMELHLIHYSYGVNSTEKGDLSSESTVSRIRTEHFPLTLESARPSHTSQYLCASSEYGTQETQYFGPGTRLLVL.